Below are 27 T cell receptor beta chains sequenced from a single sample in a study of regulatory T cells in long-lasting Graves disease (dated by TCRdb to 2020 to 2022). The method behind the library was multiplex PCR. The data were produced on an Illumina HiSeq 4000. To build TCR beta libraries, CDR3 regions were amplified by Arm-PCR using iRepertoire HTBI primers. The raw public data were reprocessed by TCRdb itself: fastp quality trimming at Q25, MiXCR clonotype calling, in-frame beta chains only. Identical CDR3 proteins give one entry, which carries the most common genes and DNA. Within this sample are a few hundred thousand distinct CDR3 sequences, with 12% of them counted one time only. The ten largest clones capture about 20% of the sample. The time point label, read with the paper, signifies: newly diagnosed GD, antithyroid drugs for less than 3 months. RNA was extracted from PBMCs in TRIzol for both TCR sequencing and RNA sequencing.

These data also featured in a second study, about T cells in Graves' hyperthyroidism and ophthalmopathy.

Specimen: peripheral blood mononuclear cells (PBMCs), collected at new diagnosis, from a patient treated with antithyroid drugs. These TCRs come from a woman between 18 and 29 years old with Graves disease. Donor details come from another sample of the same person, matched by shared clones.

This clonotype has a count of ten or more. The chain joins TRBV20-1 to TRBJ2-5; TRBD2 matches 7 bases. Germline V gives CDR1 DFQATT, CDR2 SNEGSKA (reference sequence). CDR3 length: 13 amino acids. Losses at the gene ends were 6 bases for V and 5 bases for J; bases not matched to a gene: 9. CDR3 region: CSAPRGGSETQYF. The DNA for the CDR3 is TGCAGTGCCCCTAGGGGAGGGTCCGAGACCCAGTACTTC.

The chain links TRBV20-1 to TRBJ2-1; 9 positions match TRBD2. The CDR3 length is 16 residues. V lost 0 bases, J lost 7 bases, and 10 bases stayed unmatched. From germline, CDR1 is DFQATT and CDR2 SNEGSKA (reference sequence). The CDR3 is CSARDEWRGGSNEQFF. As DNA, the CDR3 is TGCAGTGCTAGAGACGAGTGGCGGGGGGGTTCGAATGAGCAGTTCTTC.

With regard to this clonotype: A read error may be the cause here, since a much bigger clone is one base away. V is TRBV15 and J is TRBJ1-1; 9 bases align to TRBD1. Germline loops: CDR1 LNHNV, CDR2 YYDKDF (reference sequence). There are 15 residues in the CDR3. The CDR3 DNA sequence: TGTGCCACCAGCAGAGAAGGGACAGGGAGGCTTGAAGCTTCCTTT. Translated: CATSREGTGRLEASF.

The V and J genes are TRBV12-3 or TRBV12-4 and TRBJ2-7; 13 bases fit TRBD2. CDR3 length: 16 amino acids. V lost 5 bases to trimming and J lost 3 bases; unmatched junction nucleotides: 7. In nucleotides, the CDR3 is TGTGCCAGCAGTCCATTGACTAGCGGGAGGAACTACGAGCAGTACTTC. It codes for CASSPLTSGRNYEQYF.

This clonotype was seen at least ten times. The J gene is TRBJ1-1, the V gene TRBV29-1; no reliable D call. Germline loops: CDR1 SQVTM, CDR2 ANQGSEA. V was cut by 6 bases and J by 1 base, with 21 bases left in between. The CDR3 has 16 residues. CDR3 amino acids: CSVTPGNADWNTEAFF. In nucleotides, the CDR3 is TGCAGCGTCACACCCGGGAACGCGGATTGGAACACTGAAGCTTTCTTT.

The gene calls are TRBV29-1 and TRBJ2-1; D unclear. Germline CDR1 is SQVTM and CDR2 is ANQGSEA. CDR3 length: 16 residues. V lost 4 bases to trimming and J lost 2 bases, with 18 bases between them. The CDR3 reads CSVVQEAPVPYNEQFF. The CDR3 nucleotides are TGCAGCGTTGTCCAAGAGGCTCCCGTCCCCTACAATGAGCAGTTCTTC.

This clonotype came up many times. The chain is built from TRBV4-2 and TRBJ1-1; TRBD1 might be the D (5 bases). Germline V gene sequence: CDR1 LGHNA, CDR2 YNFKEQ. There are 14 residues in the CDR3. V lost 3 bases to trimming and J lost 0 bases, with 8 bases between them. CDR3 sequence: CASSQAGMNTEAFF. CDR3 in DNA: TGTGCCAGCAGCCAGGCAGGGATGAACACTGAAGCTTTCTTT.

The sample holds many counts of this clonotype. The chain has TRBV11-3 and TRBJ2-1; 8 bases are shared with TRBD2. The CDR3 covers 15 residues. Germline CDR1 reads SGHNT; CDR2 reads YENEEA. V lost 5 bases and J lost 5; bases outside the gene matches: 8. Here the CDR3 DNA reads TGTGCCAGCAGCCCGGGACTAGGAGAAAACAATGAGCAGTTCTTC. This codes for CASSPGLGENNEQFF.

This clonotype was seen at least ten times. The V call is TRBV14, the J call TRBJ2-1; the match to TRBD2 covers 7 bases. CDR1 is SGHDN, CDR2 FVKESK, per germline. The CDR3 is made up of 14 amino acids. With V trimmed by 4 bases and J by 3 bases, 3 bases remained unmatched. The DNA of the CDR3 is TGTGCCAGCAGCCCTAGCGGATACTACAATGAGCAGTTCTTC. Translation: CASSPSGYYNEQFF.

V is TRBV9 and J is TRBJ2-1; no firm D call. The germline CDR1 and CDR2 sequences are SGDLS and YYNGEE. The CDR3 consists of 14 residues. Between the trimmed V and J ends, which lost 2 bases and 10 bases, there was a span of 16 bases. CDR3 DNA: TGTGCCAGCAGCGTCTACATGAACACCGGGGAGCAGTTCTTC. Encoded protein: CASSVYMNTGEQFF.

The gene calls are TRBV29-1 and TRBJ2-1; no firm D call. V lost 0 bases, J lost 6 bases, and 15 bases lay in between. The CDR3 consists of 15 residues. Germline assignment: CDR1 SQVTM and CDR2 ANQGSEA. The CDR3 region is CSVEDLQSFVNEQFF. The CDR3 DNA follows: TGCAGCGTTGAAGATCTCCAGTCCTTCGTCAATGAGCAGTTCTTC.

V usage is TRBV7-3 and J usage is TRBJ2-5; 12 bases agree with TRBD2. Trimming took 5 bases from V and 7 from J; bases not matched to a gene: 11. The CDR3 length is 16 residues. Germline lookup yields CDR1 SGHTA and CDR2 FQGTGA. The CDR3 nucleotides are TGTGCCAGCAGCCGGACTAGCGGGGCCCTCATCGGGACCCAGTACTTC. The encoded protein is CASSRTSGALIGTQYF.

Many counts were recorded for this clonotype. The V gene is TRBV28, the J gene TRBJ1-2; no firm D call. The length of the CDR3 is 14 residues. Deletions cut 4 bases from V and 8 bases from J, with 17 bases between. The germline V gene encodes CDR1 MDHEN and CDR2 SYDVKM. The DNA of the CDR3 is TGTGCCAGCAGTTCCCCAGGAGTTTACGTAGGCTACACCTTC. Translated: CASSSPGVYVGYTF.

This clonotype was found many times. The CDR3 loop is CASSLDSWQTQYF. Written as DNA, the CDR3 is TGTGCCAGCAGCTTAGACAGTTGGCAGACCCAGTACTTC. The V and J genes are TRBV11-2 and TRBJ2-5; no firm D call. Germline CDR1 SGHAT, CDR2 FQNNGV. Trimming removed 0 bases at V and 6 bases at J, with 8 bases between. CDR3 length equals 13 residues. Filled out from reference TRBV11-2 and TRBJ2-5, the complete variable domain reads EAGVAQSPRYKIIEKRQSVAFWCNPISGHATLYWYQQILGQGPKLLIQFQNNGVVDDSQLPKDRFSAERLKGVDSTLKIQPAKLEDSAVYLCASSLDSWQTQYFGPGTRLLVL.

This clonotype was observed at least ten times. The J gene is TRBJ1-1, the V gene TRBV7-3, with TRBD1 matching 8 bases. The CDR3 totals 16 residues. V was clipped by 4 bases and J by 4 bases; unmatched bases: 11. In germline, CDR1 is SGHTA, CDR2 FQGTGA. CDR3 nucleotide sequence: TGTGCCAGCAGCTATACCTCAGGGGGCGATGGCACTGAAGCTTTCTTT. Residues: CASSYTSGGDGTEAFF.

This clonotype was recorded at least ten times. The CDR3 here is CASSLGPGRYEQYF. In DNA, the CDR3 is TGTGCCAGCAGCTTAGGTCCGGGACGATACGAGCAGTACTTC. This chain joins TRBV7-3 and TRBJ2-7, with D perhaps TRBD1 or TRBD2 (5 bases each). V lost 2 bases, J lost 4 bases, and 12 bases lay in between. From germline, CDR1 is SGHTA and CDR2 FQGTGA. The CDR3 spans 14 residues. Based on the CDR3 plus reference TRBV7-3 and TRBJ2-7, the full variable domain is GAGVSQTPSNKVTEKGKYVELRCDPISGHTALYWYRQSLGQGPEFLIYFQGTGAADDSGLPNDRFFAVRPEGSVSTLKIQRTERGDSAVYLCASSLGPGRYEQYFGPGTRLTVT.

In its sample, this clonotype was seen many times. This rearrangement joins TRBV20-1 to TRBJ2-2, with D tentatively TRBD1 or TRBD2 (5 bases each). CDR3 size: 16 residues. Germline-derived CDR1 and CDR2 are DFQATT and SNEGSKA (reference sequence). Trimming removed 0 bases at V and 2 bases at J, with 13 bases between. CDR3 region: CSARDLGTVNTGELFF. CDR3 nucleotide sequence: TGCAGTGCTAGAGATCTCGGGACGGTAAACACCGGGGAGCTGTTTTTT.

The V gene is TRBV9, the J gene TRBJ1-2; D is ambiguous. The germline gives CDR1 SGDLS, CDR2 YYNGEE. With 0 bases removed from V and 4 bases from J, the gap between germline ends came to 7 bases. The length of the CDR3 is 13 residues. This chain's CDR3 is CASSVVSGYGYTF. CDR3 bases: TGTGCCAGCAGCGTAGTGAGCGGCTATGGCTACACCTTC.

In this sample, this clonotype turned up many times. DNA of the CDR3: TGTGCCAGCAGCTCTGCGGGACTAGTTATGATTCAGTACTTC. Protein product: CASSSAGLVMIQYF. The chain links TRBV7-9 to TRBJ2-4; 8 positions match TRBD2. CDR1 and CDR2 from the germline V gene are SEHNR and FQNEAQ (reference sequence). This CDR3 is built from 14 residues. V trimming: 4 bases; J trimming: 10 bases; junction bases outside the gene matches: 9.

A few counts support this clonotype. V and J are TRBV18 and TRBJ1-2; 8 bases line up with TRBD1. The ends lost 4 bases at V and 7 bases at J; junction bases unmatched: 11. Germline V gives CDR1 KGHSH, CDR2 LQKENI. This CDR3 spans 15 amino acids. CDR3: CASSRLDRERSGYTF. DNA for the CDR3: TGTGCCAGCTCACGATTGGACAGGGAGAGGTCTGGCTACACCTTC.

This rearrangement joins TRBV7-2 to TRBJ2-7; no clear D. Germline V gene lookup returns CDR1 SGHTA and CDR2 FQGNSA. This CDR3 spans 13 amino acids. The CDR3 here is CASSPRAGYEQYV. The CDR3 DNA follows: TGCGCCAGCAGCCCCCGGGCCGGTTACGAGCAGTACGTC.

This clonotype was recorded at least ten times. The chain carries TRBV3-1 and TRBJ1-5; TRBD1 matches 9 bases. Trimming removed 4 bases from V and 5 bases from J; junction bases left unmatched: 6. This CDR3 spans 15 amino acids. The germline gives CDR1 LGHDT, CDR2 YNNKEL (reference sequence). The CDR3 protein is CASSRGDRVDQPQHF. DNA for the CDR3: TGTGCCAGCAGCCGAGGGGACAGGGTAGATCAGCCCCAGCATTTT.

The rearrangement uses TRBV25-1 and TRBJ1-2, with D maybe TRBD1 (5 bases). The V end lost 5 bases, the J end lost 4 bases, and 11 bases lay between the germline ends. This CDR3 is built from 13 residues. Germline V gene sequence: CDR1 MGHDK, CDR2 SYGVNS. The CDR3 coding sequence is TGTGCCAGCAGTCAAGGGGCTCTCTATGGCTACACCTTC. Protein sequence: CASSQGALYGYTF.

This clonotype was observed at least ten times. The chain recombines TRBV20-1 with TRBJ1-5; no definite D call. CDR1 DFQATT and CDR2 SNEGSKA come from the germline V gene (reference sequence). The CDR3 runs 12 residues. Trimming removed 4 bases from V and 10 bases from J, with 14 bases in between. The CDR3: CSATSLLGPQHF. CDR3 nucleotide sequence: TGCAGTGCTACCAGTTTGCTGGGTCCCCAGCATTTT.

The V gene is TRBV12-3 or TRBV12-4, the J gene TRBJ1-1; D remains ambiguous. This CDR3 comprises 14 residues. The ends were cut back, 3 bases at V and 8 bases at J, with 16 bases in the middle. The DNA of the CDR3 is TGTGCCAGCAGTTTTTGGGAGAGAAGGGAGGAAGCTTTCTTT. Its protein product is CASSFWERREEAFF.

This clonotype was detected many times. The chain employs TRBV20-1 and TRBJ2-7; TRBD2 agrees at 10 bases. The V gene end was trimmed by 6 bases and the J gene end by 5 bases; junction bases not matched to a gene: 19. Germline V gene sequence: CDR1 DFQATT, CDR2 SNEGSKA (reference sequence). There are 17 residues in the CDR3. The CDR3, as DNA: TGCAGTGCCCCTAGGCCGAGCTTGTGGCTAGCGGGAGACGAGCAGTACTTC. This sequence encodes CSAPRPSLWLAGDEQYF.

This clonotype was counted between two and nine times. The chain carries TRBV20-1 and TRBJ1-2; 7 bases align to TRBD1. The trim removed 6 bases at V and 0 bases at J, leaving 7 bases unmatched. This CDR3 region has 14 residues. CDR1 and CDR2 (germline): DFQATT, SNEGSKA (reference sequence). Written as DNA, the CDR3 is TGCAGTGCAGATGGGGACAGCTCTAACTATGGCTACACCTTC. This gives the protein CSADGDSSNYGYTF.